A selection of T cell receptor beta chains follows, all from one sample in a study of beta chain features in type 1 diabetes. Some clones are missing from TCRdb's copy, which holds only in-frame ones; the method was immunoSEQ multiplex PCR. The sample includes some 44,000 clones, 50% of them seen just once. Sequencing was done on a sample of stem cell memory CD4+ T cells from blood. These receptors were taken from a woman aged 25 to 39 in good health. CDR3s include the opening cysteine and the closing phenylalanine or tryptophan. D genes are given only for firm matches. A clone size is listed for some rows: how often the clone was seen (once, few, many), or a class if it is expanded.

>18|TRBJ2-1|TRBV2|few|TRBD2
TGTGCCAGCAGTCCCGCCACCCGTAGCGGGCCTAGGATCGGTGAGCAGTTCTTC
CASSPATRSGPRIGEQFF
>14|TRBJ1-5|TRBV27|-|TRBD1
TGTGCCAGCGGTGGGACAGGGGTGGGTCAGCCCCAGCATTTT
CASGGTGVGQPQHF
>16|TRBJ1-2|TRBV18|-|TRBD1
TGTGCCAGCTCACCGAGTTCCGGACAGGGGTTCTATGGCTACACCTTC
CASSPSSGQGFYGYTF
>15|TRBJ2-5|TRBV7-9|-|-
TGTGCCAGCAGCTCGAATTCACTAGGAGGGGAGACCCAGTACTTC
CASSSNSLGGETQYF
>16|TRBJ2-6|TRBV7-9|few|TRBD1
TGTGCCAGCAGCACGGGGACAGGGGCTGGGGCCAACGTCCTGACTTTC
CASSTGTGAGANVLTF
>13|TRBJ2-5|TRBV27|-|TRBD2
TGTGCCAGCAGCTCTAGCGGTCAAGAGACCCAGTACTTC
CASSSSGQETQYF
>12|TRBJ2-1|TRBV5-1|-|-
TGCGCCAGCAGCCTCACTAGTAGTGAGCAGTTCTTC
CASSLTSSEQFF
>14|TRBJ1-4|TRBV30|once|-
TGTGCCTGGAGCGGCGGCAGGGTGTCAGAAAAACTGTTTTTT
CAWSGGRVSEKLFF
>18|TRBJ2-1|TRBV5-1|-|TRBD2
TGCGCCAGCAGCCGGGGCTCTAGCGGGAGGGCCGGGTACAATGAGCAGTTCTTC
CASSRGSSGRAGYNEQFF
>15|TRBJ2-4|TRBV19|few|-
TGTGCCAGTAGGCACCCGACCCCAGGTTCGGCCATTCAGTACTTC
CASRHPTPGSAIQYF
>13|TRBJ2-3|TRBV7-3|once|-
TGTGCCAGCAGCTTATTTCGGGAAGATACGCAGTATTTT
CASSLFREDTQYF
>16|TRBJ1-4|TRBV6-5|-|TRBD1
TGTGCCAGCAGTTACTCGGGACAGGGGTTAGGAGAAAAACTGTTTTTT
CASSYSGQGLGEKLFF
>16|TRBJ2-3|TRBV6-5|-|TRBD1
TGTGCCAGCAGTTACCAACTCGACAGGGGCACAGATACGCAGTATTTT
CASSYQLDRGTDTQYF
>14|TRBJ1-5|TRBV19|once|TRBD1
TGTGCCAGTAGTTCGGACAGGGGCAATCAGCCCCAGCATTTT
CASSSDRGNQPQHF
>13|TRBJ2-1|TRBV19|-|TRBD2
TGTGCCAGTAGTATAGGACTAGCCAATGAGCAGTTCTTC
CASSIGLANEQFF
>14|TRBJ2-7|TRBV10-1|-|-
TGCGCCAGCAGTGAAGTAGAGAGTTCCTACGAGCAGTACTTC
CASSEVESSYEQYF
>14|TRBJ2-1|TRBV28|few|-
TGTGCCAGCTCGCTCCAGACAGGTCACAATGAGCAGTTCTTC
CASSLQTGHNEQFF
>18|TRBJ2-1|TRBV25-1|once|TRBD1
TGTGCCAGCAGTCCACCCCCAACAGGGGTGAACGCCTACAATGAGCAGTTCTTC
CASSPPPTGVNAYNEQFF
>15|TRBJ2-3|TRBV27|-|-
TGTGCCAGCAGTTTACTGAGGATGACTAAAGATACGCAGTATTTT
CASSLLRMTKDTQYF
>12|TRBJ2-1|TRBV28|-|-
TGTGCCAGCAGCCTCGGGGTTAGTGAGCAGTTCTTC
CASSLGVSEQFF
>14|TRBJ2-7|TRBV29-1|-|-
TGCAGCGCGACTAGTTTGGCAGACTCCTACGAGCAGTACTTC
CSATSLADSYEQYF
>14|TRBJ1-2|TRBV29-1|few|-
TGCAGCGTTGAACTTACCCGGGAGACGAATGGGGGCACCTTC
CSVELTRETNGGTF
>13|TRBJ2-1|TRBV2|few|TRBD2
TGTGCCGTAAGACTAGCGGGAGCCGATGAGCAGTTCTTC
CAVRLAGADEQFF
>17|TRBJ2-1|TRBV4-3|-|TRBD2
TGCGCCAGCAGCCAATTAGCGACTAGCGGGGGTTACAATGAGCAGTTCTTC
CASSQLATSGGYNEQFF